A single sample is the source of the 18 T cell receptor beta chains below, sequenced in a study of regulatory T cells in long-lasting Graves disease. Time point meaning: newly diagnosed GD, antithyroid drugs for less than 3 months. Scientists built the TCR library using RNA that was extracted from PBMCs. Construction of the TCR beta libraries employed iRepertoire HTBI primers in conjunction with Arm-PCR of CDR3 regions. TCRdb re-called the multiplex PCR reads with MiXCR, one entry per CDR3 protein. The table has around 480,000 distinct CDR3 sequences, about 16% seen once. The sample was also linked to a second study, of T cells in Graves' hyperthyroidism and ophthalmopathy.

Sample: peripheral blood mononuclear cells (PBMCs), taken at new diagnosis, from a patient treated with antithyroid drugs. The source of these receptors is a man aged 35-49 years with Graves disease.

This clonotype has a handful of counts. Its ends do not fully match the called genes, so a read error is possible. The V call is TRBV19, the J call TRBJ2-1; D uncertain. The CDR3 runs 13 residues. Germline CDR1 reads LNHDA; CDR2 reads SQIVND (reference sequence). This CDR3 reads CASSIDLKAEQLF. The CDR3 nucleotides are TGTGCCAGTAGTATAGATTTGAAGGCTGAGCAGCTCTTC. Full variable domain (rest looked up from reference TRBV19 and TRBJ2-1): DGGITQSPKYLFRKEGQNVTLSCEQNLNHDAMYWYRQDPGQGLRLIYYSQIVNDFQKGDIAEGYSVSREKKESFPLTVTSAQKNPTAFYLCASSIDLKAEQLFGPGTRLTVL.

A note on this clonotype: A far larger clone is one base from this, pointing to a likely read error. This chain links TRBV3-1 with TRBJ2-7; D may be TRBD1 or TRBD2 (5 bases each). Germline loops: CDR1 LGHDT, CDR2 YNNKEL (reference sequence). V was cut by 4 bases and J by 3 bases, with 10 bases left in between. CDR3 length equals 13 residues. CDR3 in amino acids: CASSRGRNYEQYF. CDR3 nucleotide sequence: TGTGCCAGCAGCCGGGGACGGAACTACGAGCAGTACTTC.

This chain joins TRBV5-4 and TRBJ2-1; D is ambiguous. V shed 4 bases and J shed 5 bases, with 7 bases lying between them. The CDR3 sequence is 12 residues long. Germline CDR1 SGHNT, CDR2 YYREEE (reference sequence). The CDR3 DNA follows: TGTGCCAGCAGCCGCAGTCACAATGAGCAGTTCTTC. This encodes CASSRSHNEQFF.

This clonotype was seen many times. The chain joins TRBV5-1 to TRBJ2-7; possibly TRBD2 for D (5 bases). CDR1 and CDR2 from the germline V gene are SGHRS and YFSETQ. The CDR3 covers 14 residues. The V end lost 4 bases, the J end lost 3 bases, and 14 bases lay between the germline ends. CDR3: CASSLDLQIYEQYF. The CDR3 DNA sequence: TGCGCCAGCAGCCTGGACTTACAAATCTACGAGCAGTACTTC.

Ten or more counts support this clonotype. The chain joins TRBV11-2 to TRBJ2-1; 8 nucleotides line up with TRBD2. The CDR3 totals 18 residues. V shed 5 bases, J shed 3 bases, and the junction held 15 bases outside the gene matches. Germline CDR1 is SGHAT and CDR2 is FQNNGV. CDR3 sequence reads: CASSPHSLRSGSYNEQFF. The CDR3 DNA sequence: TGTGCCAGCAGCCCCCATTCCCTTAGGAGCGGGAGCTACAATGAGCAGTTCTTC.

This clonotype showed up just a few times. V and J are TRBV20-1 and TRBJ2-5; 11 bases line up with TRBD2. The germline CDR1 and CDR2 sequences are DFQATT and SNEGSKA (reference sequence). The CDR3 covers 15 residues. Unmatched junction bases numbered 10, after V lost 6 bases and J lost 4 bases. The CDR3 DNA sequence: TGCAGTGCAACCTACTTAGCGGGAGGGTTAGAGACCCAGTACTTC. As protein: CSATYLAGGLETQYF.

Only a few counts were recorded for this clonotype. DNA of the CDR3: TGTGCCAGCAGCCAAGAAGGGGCAGATACGCAGTATTTT. Protein sequence: CASSQEGADTQYF. The chain joins TRBV4-2 to TRBJ2-3, with a weak D call TRBD1 (5 bases). This CDR3 has 13 residues. From germline, CDR1 is LGHNA and CDR2 YNFKEQ. The V gene lost 0 bases and the J gene lost 4 bases, with 5 bases spanning the gap.

This clonotype was counted many times. The V and J genes are TRBV11-2 and TRBJ1-2; D is ambiguous. Germline V gene data show CDR1 as SGHAT and CDR2 as FQNNGV. This CDR3 is built from 13 residues. V lost 1 base and J 4 bases, leaving 7 bases between the germline ends. CDR3 coding DNA: TGTGCCAGCAGCTTAGGAAGTGGCTATGGCTACACCTTC. It codes for CASSLGSGYGYTF.

This clonotype came up many times. The CDR3 nucleotides are TGCGCCAGCAGCCCGTCGTCAGGGGTACCCTACGAGCAGTACTTC. Its protein product is CASSPSSGVPYEQYF. The chain has TRBV5-1 and TRBJ2-7; maybe TRBD1 (6 bases). Germline CDR1 reads SGHRS; CDR2 reads YFSETQ. The CDR3 has 15 residues. V was pared by 4 bases and J by 2 bases, with 16 bases between.

This clonotype was counted many times. The chain combines TRBV6-1 with TRBJ2-7; TRBD1 aligns across 9 bases. The J segment lost 5 bases and the V segment lost 6 bases, leaving 14 bases of the junction unmatched. The CDR3 covers 16 residues. The germline gives CDR1 MNHNS, CDR2 SASEGT. The CDR3 sequence: CASRNWPGQGRNEQYF. The CDR3 region has the DNA TGTGCCAGCAGGAACTGGCCGGGACAGGGACGCAACGAGCAGTACTTC.

This clonotype was counted at least ten times. V usage is TRBV12-3 or TRBV12-4 and J usage is TRBJ2-1; 7 nucleotides align to TRBD1. There are 15 residues in the CDR3. After removal of 7 bases from V and 6 bases from J, the junction contained 12 bases not matched to a gene. The CDR3 loop reads CASTTPPGTVNEQFF. CDR3 DNA sequence: TGTGCCAGCACCACGCCTCCCGGGACAGTCAATGAGCAGTTCTTC.

This clonotype was counted at least ten times. This chain joins TRBV5-1 and TRBJ2-1, with TRBD1 identical over 10 bases. V was clipped by 2 bases and J by 6 bases; unmatched bases: 2. Germline V gives CDR1 SGHRS, CDR2 YFSETQ. There are 14 residues in the CDR3. The CDR3 is CASSFWTGGNEQFF. DNA for the CDR3: TGCGCCAGCAGCTTCTGGACAGGGGGCAATGAGCAGTTCTTC. Supplemented by reference TRBV5-1 and TRBJ2-1, the full variable domain reads KAGVTQTPRYLIKTRGQQVTLSCSPISGHRSVSWYQQTPGQGLQFLFEYFSETQRNKGNFPGRFSGRQFSNSRSEMNVSTLELGDSALYLCASSFWTGGNEQFFGPGTRLTVL.

This clonotype was seen only a few times. The chain couples TRBV27 to TRBJ2-6; possible D gene TRBD2, 6 bases. Germline V lookup: CDR1 MNHEY, CDR2 SMNVEV (reference sequence). V lost 5 bases to trimming and J lost 0 bases, with 17 bases between them. CDR3 length equals 18 residues. CDR3 in DNA: TGTGCCAGCAGTCTCACCGGGACGGACTACTCTGGGGCCAACGTCCTGACTTTC. Protein: CASSLTGTDYSGANVLTF.

This clonotype has just a few counts. CDR3 in DNA: TGTGCCATCAGTGAGTCCAACGGGGAGCTGTTTTTT. Its translation is CAISESNGELFF. J is TRBJ2-2 and V is TRBV10-3; D is uncertain. This CDR3 contains 12 residues. V shed 0 bases and J shed 7 bases, with 3 bases lying between them. From germline, CDR1 is ENHRY and CDR2 SYGVKD.

This clonotype was counted many times. The chain combines TRBV24-1 with TRBJ2-3; 11 bases line up with TRBD2. This CDR3 has 17 residues. Germline lookup yields CDR1 KGHDR and CDR2 SFDVKD. Trimming removed 3 bases from V and 2 bases from J; junction bases left unmatched: 6. The CDR3, as DNA: TGTGCCACCAGTGATGCCCTACTAGCGGGAGCCACAGATACGCAGTATTTT. This gives the protein CATSDALLAGATDTQYF.

This clonotype was counted at least ten times. The chain combines TRBV6-4 with TRBJ2-2; perhaps TRBD2 as D (5 bases). The CDR3 has 14 amino acids. The V gene's germline CDR1 is MRHNA and CDR2 SNTAGT. With 4 bases removed from V and 4 bases from J, the gap between germline ends came to 10 bases. The CDR3 spells CASSGEIGTGELFF. The CDR3 nucleotides are TGTGCCAGCAGTGGGGAGATAGGCACCGGGGAGCTGTTTTTT.

This clonotype was detected many times. The chain is built from TRBV27 and TRBJ2-7, with D maybe TRBD1 (7 bases). V lost 5 bases to trimming and J lost 2 bases, with 19 bases between them. CDR1 and CDR2 from the germline V gene are MNHEY and SMNVEV (reference sequence). CDR3 length: 16 amino acids. This CDR3 reads CASSPSGGDSTYEQYF. CDR3 bases: TGTGCCAGCAGTCCATCCGGAGGGGACAGTACCTACGAGCAGTACTTC.

There are a few counts of this clonotype. CDR3 bases: TGTGCCAGTAGTATGAGGCGGAACTATGGCTACACCTTC. This gives the protein CASSMRRNYGYTF. The chain is built from TRBV19 and TRBJ1-2; the D is unclear. This CDR3 comprises 13 residues. V gave up 3 bases and J gave up 2 bases, with 7 bases separating them. Germline CDR1 LNHDA, CDR2 SQIVND (reference sequence).